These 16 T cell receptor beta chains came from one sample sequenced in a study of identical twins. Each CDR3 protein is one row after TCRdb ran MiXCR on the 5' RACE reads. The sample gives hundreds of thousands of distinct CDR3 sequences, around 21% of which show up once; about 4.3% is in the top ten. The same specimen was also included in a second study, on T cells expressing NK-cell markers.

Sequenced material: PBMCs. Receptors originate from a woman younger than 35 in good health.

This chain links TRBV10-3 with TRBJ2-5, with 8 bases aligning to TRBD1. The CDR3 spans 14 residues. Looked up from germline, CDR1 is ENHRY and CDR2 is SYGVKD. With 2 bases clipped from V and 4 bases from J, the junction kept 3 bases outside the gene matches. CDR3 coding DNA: TGTGCCATCAGTGAGGACAGGGGTGTAGAGACCCAGTACTTC. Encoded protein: CAISEDRGVETQYF.

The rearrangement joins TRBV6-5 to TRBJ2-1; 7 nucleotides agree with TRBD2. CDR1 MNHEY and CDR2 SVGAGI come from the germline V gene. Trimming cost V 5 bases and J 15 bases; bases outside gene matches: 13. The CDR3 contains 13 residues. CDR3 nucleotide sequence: TGTGCCAGCAGTCACGAAGCGGGACCCCCCCGGTTCTTC. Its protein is CASSHEAGPPRFF.

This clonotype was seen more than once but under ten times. The CDR3 here is CSARRGQGGKLFF. As DNA, the CDR3 is TGCAGTGCTCGCCGGGGCCAAGGTGGGAAACTGTTTTTT. The rearrangement joins TRBV20-1 to TRBJ1-4; maybe TRBD1 (5 bases). The CDR3 is made up of 13 amino acids. CDR1 and CDR2 (germline): DFQATT, SNEGSKA (reference sequence). Trimming stripped 5 bases from V and 11 bases from J, with 18 bases between.

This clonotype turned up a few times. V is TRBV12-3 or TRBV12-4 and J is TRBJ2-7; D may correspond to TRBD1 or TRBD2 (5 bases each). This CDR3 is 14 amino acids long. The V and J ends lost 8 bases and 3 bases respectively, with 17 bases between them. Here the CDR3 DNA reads TGTGCCAGCGGGACGGACACCAGCTTCTACGAGCAGTACTTC. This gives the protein CASGTDTSFYEQYF.

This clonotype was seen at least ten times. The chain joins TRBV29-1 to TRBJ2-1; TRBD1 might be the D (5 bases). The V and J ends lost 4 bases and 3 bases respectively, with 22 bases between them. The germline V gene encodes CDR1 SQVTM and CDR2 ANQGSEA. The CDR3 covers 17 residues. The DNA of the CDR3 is TGCAGCGTTGTATTGTGGGGCCACTTTCCCCACTACAATGAGCAGTTCTTC. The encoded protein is CSVVLWGHFPHYNEQFF.

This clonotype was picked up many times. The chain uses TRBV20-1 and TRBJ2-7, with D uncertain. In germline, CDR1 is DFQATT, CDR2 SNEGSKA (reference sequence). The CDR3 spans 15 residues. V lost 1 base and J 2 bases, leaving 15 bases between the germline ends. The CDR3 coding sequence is TGCAGTGCTAGAGGGAGAGGCGGCAACGCCTACGAGCAGTACTTC. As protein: CSARGRGGNAYEQYF.

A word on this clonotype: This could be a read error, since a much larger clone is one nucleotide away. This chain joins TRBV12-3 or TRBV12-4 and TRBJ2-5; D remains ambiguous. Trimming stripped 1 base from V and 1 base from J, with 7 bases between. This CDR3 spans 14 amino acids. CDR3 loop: CASSLENLQETQYF. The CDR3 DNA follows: TGTGCCAGCAGTTTAGAAAACCTCCAAGAGACCCAGTACTTC.

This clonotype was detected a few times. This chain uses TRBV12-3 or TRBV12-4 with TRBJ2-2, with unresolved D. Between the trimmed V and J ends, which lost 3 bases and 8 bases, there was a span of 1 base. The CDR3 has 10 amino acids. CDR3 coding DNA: TGTGCCAGCAGTTTGGGGGAGCTGTTTTTT. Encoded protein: CASSLGELFF.

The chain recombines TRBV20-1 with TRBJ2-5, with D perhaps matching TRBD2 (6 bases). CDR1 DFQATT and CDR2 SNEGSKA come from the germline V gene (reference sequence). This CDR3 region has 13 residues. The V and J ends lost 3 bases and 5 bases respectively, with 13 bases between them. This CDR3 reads CSASAGPGETQYF. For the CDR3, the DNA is TGCAGTGCTAGTGCGGGACCCGGGGAGACCCAGTACTTC.

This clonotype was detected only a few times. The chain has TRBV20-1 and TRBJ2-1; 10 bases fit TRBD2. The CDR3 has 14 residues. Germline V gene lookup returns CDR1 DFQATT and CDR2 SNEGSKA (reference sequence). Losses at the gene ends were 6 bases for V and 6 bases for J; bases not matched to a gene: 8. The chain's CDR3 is CSAKAGGGLNEQFF. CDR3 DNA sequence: TGCAGTGCCAAAGCGGGGGGGGGACTCAATGAGCAGTTCTTC.

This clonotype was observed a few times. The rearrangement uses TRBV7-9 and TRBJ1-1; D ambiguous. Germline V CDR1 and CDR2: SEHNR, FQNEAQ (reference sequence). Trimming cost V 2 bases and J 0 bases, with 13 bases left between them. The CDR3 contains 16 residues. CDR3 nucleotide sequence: TGTGCCAGCAGCTTAAAGCCAGCTACCATGAACACTGAAGCTTTCTTT. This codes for CASSLKPATMNTEAFF.

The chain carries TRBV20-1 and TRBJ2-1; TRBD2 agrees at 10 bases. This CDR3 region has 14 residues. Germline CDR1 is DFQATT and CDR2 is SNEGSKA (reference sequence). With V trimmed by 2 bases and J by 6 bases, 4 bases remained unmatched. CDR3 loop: CSARKASGSNEQFF. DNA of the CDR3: TGCAGTGCTAGAAAGGCTAGCGGGAGCAATGAGCAGTTCTTC.

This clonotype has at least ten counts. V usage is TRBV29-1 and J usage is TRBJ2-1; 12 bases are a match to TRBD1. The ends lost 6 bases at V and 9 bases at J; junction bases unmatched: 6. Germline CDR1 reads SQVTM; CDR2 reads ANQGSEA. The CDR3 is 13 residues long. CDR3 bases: TGCAGCGTGGGACAGGGGGCTAGGGGTGAGCAGTTCTTC. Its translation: CSVGQGARGEQFF.

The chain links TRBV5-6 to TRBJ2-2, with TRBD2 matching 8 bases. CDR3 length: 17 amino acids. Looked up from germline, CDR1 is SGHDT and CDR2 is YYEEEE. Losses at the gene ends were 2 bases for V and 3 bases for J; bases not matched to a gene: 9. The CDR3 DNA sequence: TGTGCCAGCAGCTTTATCCCAGCGGGAGCAGACACCGGGGAGCTGTTTTTT. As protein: CASSFIPAGADTGELFF.

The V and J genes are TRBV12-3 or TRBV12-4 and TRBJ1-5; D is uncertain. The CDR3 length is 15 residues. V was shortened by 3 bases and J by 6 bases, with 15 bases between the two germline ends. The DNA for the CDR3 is TGTGCCAGCAGTTTGATACAGTCTTCTAGTCAGCCCCAGCATTTT. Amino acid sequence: CASSLIQSSSQPQHF.

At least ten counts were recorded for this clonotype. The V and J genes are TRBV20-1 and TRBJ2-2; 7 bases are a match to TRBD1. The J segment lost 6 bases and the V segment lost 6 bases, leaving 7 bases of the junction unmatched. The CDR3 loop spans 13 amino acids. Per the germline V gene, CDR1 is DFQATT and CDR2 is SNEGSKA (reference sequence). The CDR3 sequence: CSAPDRVAGELFF. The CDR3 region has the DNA TGCAGTGCCCCAGACAGGGTAGCCGGGGAGCTGTTTTTT.